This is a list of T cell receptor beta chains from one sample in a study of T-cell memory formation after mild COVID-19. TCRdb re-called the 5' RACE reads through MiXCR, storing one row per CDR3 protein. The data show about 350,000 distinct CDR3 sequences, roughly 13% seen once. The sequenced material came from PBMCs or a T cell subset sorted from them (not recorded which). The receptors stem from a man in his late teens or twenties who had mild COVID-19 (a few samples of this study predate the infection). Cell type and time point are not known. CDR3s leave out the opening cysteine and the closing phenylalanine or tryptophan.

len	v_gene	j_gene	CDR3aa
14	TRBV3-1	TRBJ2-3	ASSQDIGSHADTQY
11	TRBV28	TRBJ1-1	ASISGTEKVSF
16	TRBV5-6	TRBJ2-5	ASSLARTGKGVGETQY
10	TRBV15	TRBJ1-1	ATSSLNTEAF
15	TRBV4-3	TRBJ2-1	ASSPILLAGDLNEQF
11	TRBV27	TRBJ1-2	ASSLTGDYGYT
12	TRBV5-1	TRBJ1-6	ASSEGGNNSPLH
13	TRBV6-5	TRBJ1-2	ASGSEVRVGYGYT
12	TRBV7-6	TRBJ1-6	ASSPFAYNSPLH
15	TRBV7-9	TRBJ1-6	ASSLAQGGRANSPLH
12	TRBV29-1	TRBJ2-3	SVVFAGDTDTQY
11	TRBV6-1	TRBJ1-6	ASSEGGNSPLH
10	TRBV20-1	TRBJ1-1	SARTWGGLAF